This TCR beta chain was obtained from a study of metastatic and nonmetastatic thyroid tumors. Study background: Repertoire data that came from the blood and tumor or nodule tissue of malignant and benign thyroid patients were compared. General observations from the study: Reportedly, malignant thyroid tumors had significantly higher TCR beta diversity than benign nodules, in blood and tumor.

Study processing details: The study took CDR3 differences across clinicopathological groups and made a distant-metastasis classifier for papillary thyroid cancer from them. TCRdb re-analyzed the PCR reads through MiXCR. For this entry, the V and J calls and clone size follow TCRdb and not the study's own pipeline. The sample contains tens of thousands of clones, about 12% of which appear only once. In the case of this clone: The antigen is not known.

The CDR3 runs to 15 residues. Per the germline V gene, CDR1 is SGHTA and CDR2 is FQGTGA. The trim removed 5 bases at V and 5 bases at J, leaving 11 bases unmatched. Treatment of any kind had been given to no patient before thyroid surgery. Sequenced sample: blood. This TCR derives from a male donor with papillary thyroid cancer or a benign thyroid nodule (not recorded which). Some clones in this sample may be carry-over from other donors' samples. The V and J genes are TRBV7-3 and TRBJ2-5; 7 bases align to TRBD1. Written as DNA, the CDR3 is TGTGCCAGCAGCCACGTCCCGGGACAGCTGGAGACCCAGTACTTC. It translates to CASSHVPGQLETQYF. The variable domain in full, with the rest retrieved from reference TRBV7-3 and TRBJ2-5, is GAGVSQTPSNKVTEKGKYVELRCDPISGHTALYWYRQSLGQGPEFLIYFQGTGAADDSGLPNDRFFAVRPEGSVSTLKIQRTERGDSAVYLCASSHVPGQLETQYFGPGTRLLVL.